The present T cell receptor beta chain was sequenced within a study of T cells after yellow fever vaccination. Regarding the study as a whole: A limited proportion of clonotypes was detected within both the CD4 and CD8 compartments. Almost all vaccine-responding clonotypes escaped detection in sorted memory subsets on day 0. Weaker overall, the secondary response nonetheless peaked faster (day 5 versus 15). The booster response re-showed most primary clones: 96% CD4, more than 70% CD8.

This clonotype has at least ten counts. TCRdb recomputed calls from the 5' RACE reads with MiXCR, one row per CDR3 protein. Here the sample spans more than 20,000 distinct CDR3 sequences, under 5.5% being singletons. This TCR derives from a man aged 25 to 40 who received the YFV17D yellow fever vaccine. The sample consisted of PBMCs, either bulk or a sorted T-cell subset (CD4+, CD8+, memory, or dextramer-sorted; not recorded which), taken 15 days after the yellow fever booster vaccination.

The CDR3 loop reads CASSSRAGQETQYF. CDR3 coding DNA: TGTGCCAGCAGCAGCAGGGCGGGGCAAGAGACCCAGTACTTC. The chain couples TRBV3-1 to TRBJ2-5, with D perhaps matching TRBD2 (6 bases). The CDR3 runs to 14 residues. Germline V CDR1 and CDR2: LGHDT, YNNKEL (reference sequence). With 5 bases removed from V and 2 bases from J, the gap between germline ends came to 12 bases.